This T cell receptor beta chain was sequenced in a study of CD8+CD57+ T cells in acquired aplastic anemia. This clonotype was picked up many times. Its antigen is not identified. Study-wide findings and caveats: It was found that about 31 CD8+ CDR3 sequences were shared between patients and controls. With respect to CD8+ Simpson's diversity, patients and controls did not differ significantly.

Genomic DNA, the template, was used for profiling of the TCR beta VDJ and CDR3. MiXCR, applied by TCRdb to the reads, yields one record per CDR3 protein. The repertoire has 150,000 to 200,000 distinct CDR3 sequences, roughly 64% of them found once; the top ten carry more than 45%. This CDR3 has 12 residues. The V segment lost 3 bases and the J segment 6 bases; nucleotides outside the gene matches: 0. Germline V gene lookup returns CDR1 SGDLS and CDR2 YYNGEE. Sequencing used sorted CD4+, CD8+, or CD8+CD57+ T cells (not recorded which) from PBMCs. The rearrangement joins TRBV9 to TRBJ1-2; 9 nucleotides agree with TRBD1. This sequence was found in a human donor with severe aplastic anemia or a healthy control (not recorded which). CDR3 bases: TGTGCCAGCAGCGGACAGGGGGATGGCTACACCTTC. Translation gives CASSGQGDGYTF.